The clone carrying this T cell receptor (beta chain) was seen a handful of times. Antigen: not known. The data were obtained in a study of blood T cells in healthy people across ages. Broader study findings: Correlation between TCR beta diversity and naive T cell percentage was strong.

Germline trimming cut 5 bases from V and 8 bases from J; bases unmatched to any gene: 10. The CDR3 is 15 amino acids. Germline V CDR1 and CDR2: SGHTA, FQGNSA. A sample-barcoded 5' primer and a J-beta primer mix were used in a second PCR of roughly 7 to 11 cycles. Tags on each cDNA molecule came from a template-switch adaptor with 12 random nucleotides. MiXCR, run by TCRdb on the 5' RACE reads, gives a single entry per CDR3 protein. This table has 550,000 to 600,000 distinct CDR3 sequences, 25% to 30% appearing once. RNA extraction gave at least 5 micrograms of total RNA per sample. This clonotype was obtained from a woman aged 70 to 79 in good health. The sample was blood. This chain joins TRBV7-2 and TRBJ2-3; 10 bases fit TRBD2. The CDR3 nucleotides read TGTGCCAGCAGCCCCCAAGTTCAGCGGGAGGGTACGCAGTATTTT. Translation: CASSPQVQREGTQYF.